This T cell receptor (beta chain) was observed in a study of T cell repertoires in cytomegalovirus infection. The wider study: Both a matching HLA type and CMV infection were indicated by public TCR beta signatures. Overall study results and limits: Dominant in the ex vivo response were TCR beta clonotypes restricted by HLA-C and specific for CMV. Accumulated public TCR beta family frequency recognized individuals carrying CMV together with the relevant HLA.

TCRdb passed the reads through MiXCR, listing each CDR3 protein once. The table records 290,000 or so distinct CDR3 sequences, roughly a tenth of them present only once. Turning to this clonotype: Its matching antigen is unknown.

V lost 6 bases to trimming and J lost 8 bases, with 14 bases between them. CDR1 DFQATT and CDR2 SNEGSKA come from the germline V gene (reference sequence). The CDR3 has 12 amino acids. The TCR was taken from a human donor in good health (CMV status not recorded). Some clones in this sample may be carry-over from other donors' samples. This sequence joins TRBV20-1 and TRBJ2-4, with TRBD2 as a possible D gene (5 bases). Sequencing was carried out using PBMCs. DNA of the CDR3: TGCAGTGCCCCAATGCCCGGGGACATTCAGTACTTC. Protein: CSAPMPGDIQYF.